This T cell receptor (beta chain) was captured by sequencing in a study of human T cells and chemical hapten exposure. Study-wide results and limits: TCRs above 1 in 1000 frequency stayed constant with DPC sensitization.

As the library was built, unique molecular identifiers were attached to individual cDNA molecules. Original processing methods: Per sample, the median was roughly 96,000 TCRs, with values from around 25,000 to 690,000. TCRdb re-called the 5' RACE reads through MiXCR, storing one row per CDR3 protein. In this record, the V and J calls reflect TCRdb's handling and not the investigators' own analysis. The sample lists 100,000 to 120,000 distinct CDR3 sequences, roughly 18% seen once, with approximately 2.6% in the top ten. Remarks on this clonotype: Its antigen is not identified.

Sequencing started from total RNA isolated from unfractionated whole blood. CDR3 size: 16 residues. The V gene lost 5 bases and the J gene lost 0 bases, with 17 bases spanning the gap. The germline V gene has CDR1 MDHEN and CDR2 SYDVKM. The chain joins TRBV28 to TRBJ2-7, with a weak D call TRBD2 (6 bases). This clonotype was sampled from a human donor in good health. The CDR3 DNA reads as TGTGCCAGCAGTACCGGGGGACCGCAGAACTCCTACGAGCAGTACTTC. It translates to CASSTGGPQNSYEQYF.